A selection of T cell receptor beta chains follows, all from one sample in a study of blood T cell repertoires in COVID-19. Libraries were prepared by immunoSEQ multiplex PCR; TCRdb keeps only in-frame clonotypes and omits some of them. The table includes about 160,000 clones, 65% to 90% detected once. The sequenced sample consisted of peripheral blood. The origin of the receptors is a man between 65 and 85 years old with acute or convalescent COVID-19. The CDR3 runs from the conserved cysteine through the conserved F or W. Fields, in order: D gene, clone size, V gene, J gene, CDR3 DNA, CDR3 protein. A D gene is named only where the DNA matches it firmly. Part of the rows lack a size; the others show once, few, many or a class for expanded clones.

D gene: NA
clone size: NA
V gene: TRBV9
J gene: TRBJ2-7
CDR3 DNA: TGTGCCAGCAGCGTAGACGCGAGTAGCTCCTACGAGCAGTACTTC
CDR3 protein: CASSVDASSSYEQYF

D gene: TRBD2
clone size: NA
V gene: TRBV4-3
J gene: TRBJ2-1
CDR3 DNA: TGCGCCAGCAGCCAAGATCCTAGCGGGGTTTACAATGAGCAGTTCTTC
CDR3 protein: CASSQDPSGVYNEQFF

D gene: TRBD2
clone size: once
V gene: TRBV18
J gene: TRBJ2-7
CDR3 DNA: TGTGCCAGCTCACCTGGGACTAGCGGGATTGGGGAGCAGTACTTC
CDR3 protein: CASSPGTSGIGEQYF

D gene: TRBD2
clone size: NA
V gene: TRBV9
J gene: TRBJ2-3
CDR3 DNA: TGTGCCAGCAGCCGTAGCGGGAGTACGACAGATACGCAGTATTTT
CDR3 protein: CASSRSGSTTDTQYF

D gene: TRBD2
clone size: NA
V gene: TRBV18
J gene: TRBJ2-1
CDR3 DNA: TGTGCCAGCTCACCGCTAGCGGGAGGTCGTGAGCAGTTCTTC
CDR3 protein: CASSPLAGGREQFF

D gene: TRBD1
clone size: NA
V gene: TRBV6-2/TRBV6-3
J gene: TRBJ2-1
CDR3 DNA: TGTGCCAGCAGTTTTTCCGTCGCCCTCTACAGGGGGCGAGCGGACAATGAGCAGTTCTTC
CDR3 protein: CASSFSVALYRGRADNEQFF

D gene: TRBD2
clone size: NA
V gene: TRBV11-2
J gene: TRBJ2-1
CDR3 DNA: TGTGCCAGCACCCCAGGCGGGAGGCCGAGCTCCTACAATGAGCAGTTCTTC
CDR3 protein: CASTPGGRPSSYNEQFF

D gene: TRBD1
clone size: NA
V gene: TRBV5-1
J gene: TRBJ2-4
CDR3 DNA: TGCGCCAGCAGCTTGGAAGGGACAGGGGTTGACATTCAGTACTTC
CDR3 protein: CASSLEGTGVDIQYF

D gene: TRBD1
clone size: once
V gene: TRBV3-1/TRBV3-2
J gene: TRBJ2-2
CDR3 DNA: TGTGCCAGCAGCCGTCGGGACAGGGGGTTCGCGAACACCGGGGAGCTGTTTTTT
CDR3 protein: CASSRRDRGFANTGELFF

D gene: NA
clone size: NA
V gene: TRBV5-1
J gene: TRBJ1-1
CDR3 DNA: TGCGCCAGCAGCTTACAGGCAATGAACACTGAAGCTTTCTTT
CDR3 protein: CASSLQAMNTEAFF

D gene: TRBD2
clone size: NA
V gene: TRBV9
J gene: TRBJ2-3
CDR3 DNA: TGTGCCAGCAGCGTACTCGACGGACTAGCGGGCACAGATACGCAGTATTTT
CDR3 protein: CASSVLDGLAGTDTQYF

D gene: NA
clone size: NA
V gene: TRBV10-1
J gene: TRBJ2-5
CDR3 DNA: TGCGCCAGCAGTGAGTCCAGGGAACAACAAGAGACCCAGTACTTC
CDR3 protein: CASSESREQQETQYF

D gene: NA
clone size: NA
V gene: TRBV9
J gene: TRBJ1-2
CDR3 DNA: TGTGCCAGCAGCGCGTCCCCTACTAGAGTGGGAGACTACACCTTC
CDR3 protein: CASSASPTRVGDYTF

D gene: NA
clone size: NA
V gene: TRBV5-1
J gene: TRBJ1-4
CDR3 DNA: TGCGCCAGCAGCCGGGAAGGCACTAATGAAAAACTGTTTTTT
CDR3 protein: CASSREGTNEKLFF

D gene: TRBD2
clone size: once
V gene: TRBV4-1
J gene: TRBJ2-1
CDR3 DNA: TGCGCCAGCAGCCTGGGACTAGCGGGAGGGCCCTACAATGAGCAGTTCTTC
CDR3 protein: CASSLGLAGGPYNEQFF

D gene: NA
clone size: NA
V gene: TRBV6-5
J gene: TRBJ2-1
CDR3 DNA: TGTGCCAGCAGTTTAGAGCTACGGGGTGAGCAGTTCTTC
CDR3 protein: CASSLELRGEQFF

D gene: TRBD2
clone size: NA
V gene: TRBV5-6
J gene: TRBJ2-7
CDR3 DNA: TGTGCCAGCAGCTTGGGGGGACTAGCGACCACCTACGAGCAGTACTTC
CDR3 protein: CASSLGGLATTYEQYF

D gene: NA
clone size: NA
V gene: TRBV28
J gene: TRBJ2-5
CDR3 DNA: TGTGCCAGCAGTTTATTTATTCCGGAGACCCAGTACTTC
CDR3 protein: CASSLFIPETQYF

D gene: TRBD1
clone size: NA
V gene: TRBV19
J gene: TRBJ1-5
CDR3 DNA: TGTGCCAGTAGTCTCGAATCAGGGGGCTATCAGCCCCAGCATTTT
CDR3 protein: CASSLESGGYQPQHF

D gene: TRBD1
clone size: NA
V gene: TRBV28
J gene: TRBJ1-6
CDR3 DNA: TGTGCCAGCACCCGACAGGGAAGTGAGTCACCCCTCCACTTT
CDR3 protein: CASTRQGSESPLHF

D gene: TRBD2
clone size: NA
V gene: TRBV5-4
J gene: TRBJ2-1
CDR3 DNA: TGTGCCAGCAGCGGTACTAGCGGGAGCTACAATGAGCAGTTCTTC
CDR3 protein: CASSGTSGSYNEQFF

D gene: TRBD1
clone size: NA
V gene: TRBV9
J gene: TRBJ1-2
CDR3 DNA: TGTGCCAGCAGCGGGACAGGGGGACCTTATGGCTACACCTTC
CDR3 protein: CASSGTGGPYGYTF

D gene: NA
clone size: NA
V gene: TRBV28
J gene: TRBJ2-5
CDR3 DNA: TGTGCCAGCAATCAGGTACAAGAGACCCAGTACTTC
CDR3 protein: CASNQVQETQYF

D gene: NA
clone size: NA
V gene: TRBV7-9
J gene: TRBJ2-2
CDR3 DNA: TGTGCCAGCAGCTCCCTTGCCGGGGAGCTGTTTTTT
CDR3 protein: CASSSLAGELFF

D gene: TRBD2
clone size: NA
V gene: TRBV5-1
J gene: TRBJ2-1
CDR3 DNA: TGCGCCAGCAGCTTCAGACTAGCGGGAGGGCCAAACAATGAGCAGTTCTTC
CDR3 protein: CASSFRLAGGPNNEQFF

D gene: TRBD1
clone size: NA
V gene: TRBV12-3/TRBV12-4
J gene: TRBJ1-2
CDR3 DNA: TGTGCCAGCAGCCTCGACAGGGTGGACGGCTACACCTTC
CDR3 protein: CASSLDRVDGYTF

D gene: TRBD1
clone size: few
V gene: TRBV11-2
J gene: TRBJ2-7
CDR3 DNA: TGTGCCAGCAGCTCGTTCCCTTATCGAGACAGGGATGGAAGGGGCGAGCAGTACTTC
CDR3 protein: CASSSFPYRDRDGRGEQYF

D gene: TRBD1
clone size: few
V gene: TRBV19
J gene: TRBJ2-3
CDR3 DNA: TGTGCCAGTAGTAGAGGGACAGGGGCTAGCACAGATACGCAGTATTTT
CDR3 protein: CASSRGTGASTDTQYF

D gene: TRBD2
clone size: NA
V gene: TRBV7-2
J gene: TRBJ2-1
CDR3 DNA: TGTGCCAGCAGCTTCGCGATCATGGGGGGGTCCTACAATGAGCAGTTCTTC
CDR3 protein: CASSFAIMGGSYNEQFF

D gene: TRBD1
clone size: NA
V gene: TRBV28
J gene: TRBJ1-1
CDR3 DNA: TGTGCCAGCAGCGAGGGACAGGGGGGCAAGAACACTGAAGCTTTCTTT
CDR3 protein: CASSEGQGGKNTEAFF

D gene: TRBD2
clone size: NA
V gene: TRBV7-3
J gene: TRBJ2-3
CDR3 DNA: TGTGCCAGTAAGACTAGCGGGGCTTCAGATACGCAGTATTTT
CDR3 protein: CASKTSGASDTQYF

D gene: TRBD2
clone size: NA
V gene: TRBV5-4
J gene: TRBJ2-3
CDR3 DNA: TGTGCCAGCAGCGCCGGGACTAGCAGAAGCACAGATACGCAGTATTTT
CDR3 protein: CASSAGTSRSTDTQYF

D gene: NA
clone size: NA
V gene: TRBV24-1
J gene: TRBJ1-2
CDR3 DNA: TGTGCCACCAGTGAGTCGGGGACTAACTATGGCTACACCTTC
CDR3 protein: CATSESGTNYGYTF

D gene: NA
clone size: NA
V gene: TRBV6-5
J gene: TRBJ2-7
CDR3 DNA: TGTGCCAGCAGCTGGACAAGCCGGACCTACGAGCAGTACTTC
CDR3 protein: CASSWTSRTYEQYF

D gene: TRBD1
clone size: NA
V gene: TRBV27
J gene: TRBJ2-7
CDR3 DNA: TGTGCCAGCAGTCAGGGACAGGGTAGACCCGGCGAGCAGTACTTC
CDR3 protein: CASSQGQGRPGEQYF

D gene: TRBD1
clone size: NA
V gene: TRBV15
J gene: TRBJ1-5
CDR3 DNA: TGTGCCACCAGCAGAGGACAGGGGAATCAGCCCCAGCATTTT
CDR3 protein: CATSRGQGNQPQHF

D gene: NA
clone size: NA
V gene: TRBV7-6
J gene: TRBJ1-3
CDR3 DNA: TGTGCCAGCAGCTTAATGCAGTCTGGAAACACCATATATTTT
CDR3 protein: CASSLMQSGNTIYF

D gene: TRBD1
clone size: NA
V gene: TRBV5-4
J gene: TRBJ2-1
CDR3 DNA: TGTGCCAGCAGGGGGGGACAGGGGATCATGTACAATGAGCAGTTCTTC
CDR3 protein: CASRGGQGIMYNEQFF

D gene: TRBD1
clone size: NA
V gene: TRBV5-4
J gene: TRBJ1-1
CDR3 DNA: TGTGCCAGCAGCCCGACAGGGGCCCCCTTGAACACTGAAGCTTTCTTT
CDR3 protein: CASSPTGAPLNTEAFF

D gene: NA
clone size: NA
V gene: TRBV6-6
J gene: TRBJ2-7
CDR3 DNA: TGTGCCAGCACCTATGGAGGGAGCTACGAGCAGTACTTC
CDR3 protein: CASTYGGSYEQYF

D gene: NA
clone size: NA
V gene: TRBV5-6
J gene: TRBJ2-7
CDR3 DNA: TGTGCCAGCAGCTACGGGACAAACTACGAGCAGTACTTC
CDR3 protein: CASSYGTNYEQYF

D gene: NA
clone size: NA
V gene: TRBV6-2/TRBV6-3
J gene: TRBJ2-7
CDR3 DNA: TGTGCCAGCAGCCCCCGGACTACGGACTACGAGCAGTACTTC
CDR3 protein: CASSPRTTDYEQYF

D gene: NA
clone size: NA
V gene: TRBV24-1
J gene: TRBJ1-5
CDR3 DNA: TGTGCCACCAGTGACCAATCTAGCAATCAGCCCCAGCATTTT
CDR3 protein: CATSDQSSNQPQHF

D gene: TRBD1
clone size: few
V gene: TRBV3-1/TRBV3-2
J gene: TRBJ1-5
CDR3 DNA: TGTGCCAGCAGCCAAGAAGGGACAGGTAATCAGCCCCAGCATTTT
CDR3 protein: CASSQEGTGNQPQHF

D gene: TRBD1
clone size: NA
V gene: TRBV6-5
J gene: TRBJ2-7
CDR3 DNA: TGTGCCAGCAGGGCAGGGGGCGGGCGGGAGCAGTACTTC
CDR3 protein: CASRAGGGREQYF

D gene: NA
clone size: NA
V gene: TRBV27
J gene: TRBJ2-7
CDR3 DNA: TGTGCCAGCAGTCCCGGTGGCAGGCACTACGAGCAGTACTTC
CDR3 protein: CASSPGGRHYEQYF

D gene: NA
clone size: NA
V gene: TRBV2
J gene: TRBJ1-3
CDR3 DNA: TGTGCCAGCACCAATAATCCCACGGTGGGAAACACCATATATTTT
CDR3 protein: CASTNNPTVGNTIYF

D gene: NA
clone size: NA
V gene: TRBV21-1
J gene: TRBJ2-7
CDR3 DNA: TGTGCCAGCAGCAAAGGGATGGTTTACGGGACACAAAGCTCCTACGAGCAGTACTTC
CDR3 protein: CASSKGMVYGTQSSYEQYF

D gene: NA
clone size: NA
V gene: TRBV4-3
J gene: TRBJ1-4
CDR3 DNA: TGCGCCAGCAGCCAAGATACCCCGTCGGGAAAACTGTTTTTT
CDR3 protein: CASSQDTPSGKLFF

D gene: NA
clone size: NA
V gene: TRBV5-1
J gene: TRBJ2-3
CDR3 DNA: TGCGCCAGCAGCTTGGGCGGGACGGGGAGCACAGATACGCAGTATTTT
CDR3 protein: CASSLGGTGSTDTQYF

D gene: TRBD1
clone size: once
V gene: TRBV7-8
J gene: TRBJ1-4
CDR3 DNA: TGTGCCAGCAGCTTTCAGGGGGCGGAAAAACTGTTTTTT
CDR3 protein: CASSFQGAEKLFF

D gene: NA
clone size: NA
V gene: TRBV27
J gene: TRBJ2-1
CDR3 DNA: TGTGCCAGCAGTTTATCGCCAGGGGGGATGAGAAGCAATGAGCAGTTCTTC
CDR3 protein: CASSLSPGGMRSNEQFF

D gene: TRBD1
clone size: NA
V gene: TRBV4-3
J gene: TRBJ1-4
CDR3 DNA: TGCGCCAGCAGCGTACAGGGGTCGAATGGAAAACTGTTTTTT
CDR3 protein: CASSVQGSNGKLFF

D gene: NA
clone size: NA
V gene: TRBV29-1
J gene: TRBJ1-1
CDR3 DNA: TGCAGCGCTATTATAGTTGACACTGAAGCTTTCTTT
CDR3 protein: CSAIIVDTEAFF

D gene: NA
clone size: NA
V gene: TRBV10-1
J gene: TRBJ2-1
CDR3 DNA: TGCGCCGTCGGGTCGAGCTCCTACAATGAGCAGTTCTTC
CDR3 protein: CAVGSSSYNEQFF

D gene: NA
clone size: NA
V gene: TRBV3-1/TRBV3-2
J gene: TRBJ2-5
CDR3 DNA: TGTGCCAGCAGCCAAGATTTGCCCAGCGGTCAAGAGACCCAGTACTTC
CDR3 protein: CASSQDLPSGQETQYF

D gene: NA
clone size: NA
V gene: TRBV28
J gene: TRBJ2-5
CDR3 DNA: TGTGCCAGCAGTTCTCTCCTCAGGGGAGGGGAGACCCAGTACTTC
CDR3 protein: CASSSLLRGGETQYF